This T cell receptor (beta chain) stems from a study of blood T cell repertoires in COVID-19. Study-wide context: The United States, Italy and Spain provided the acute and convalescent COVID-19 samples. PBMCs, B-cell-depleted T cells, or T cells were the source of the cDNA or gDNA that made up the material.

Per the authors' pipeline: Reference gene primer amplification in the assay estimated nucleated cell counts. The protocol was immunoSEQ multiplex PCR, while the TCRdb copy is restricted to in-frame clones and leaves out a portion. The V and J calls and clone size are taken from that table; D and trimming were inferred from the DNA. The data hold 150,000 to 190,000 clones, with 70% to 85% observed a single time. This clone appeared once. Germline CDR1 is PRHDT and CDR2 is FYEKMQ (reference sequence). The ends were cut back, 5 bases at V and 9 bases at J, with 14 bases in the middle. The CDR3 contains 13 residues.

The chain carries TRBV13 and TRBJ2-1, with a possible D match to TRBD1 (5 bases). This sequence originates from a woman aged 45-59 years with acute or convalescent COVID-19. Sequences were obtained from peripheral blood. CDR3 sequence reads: CASSTQTVGEQFF. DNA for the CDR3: TGTGCCAGCAGCACCCAGACAGTCGGTGAGCAGTTCTTC.